The present TCR beta chain was sequenced within a study of blood T cell repertoires in COVID-19. Measured with immunoSEQ multiplex PCR; TCRdb has only the in-frame clones, and not every one. The data hold 440,000 or so clones, with 70% to 90% observed a single time. The specimen was peripheral blood. The clonotype originates from a woman between 40 and 50 years old with COVID-19, enrolled during active disease.

The CDR3 region is CASSLVGRGPYEQYF. For the CDR3, the DNA is TGTGCCAGCAGCTTGGTCGGCAGGGGTCCCTACGAGCAGTACTTC. The V call is TRBV5-6, the J call TRBJ2-7; tentative D call: TRBD1 (6 bases). The CDR3 covers 15 residues. V shed 0 bases and J shed 2 bases, with 12 bases lying between them. CDR1 SGHDT and CDR2 YYEEEE come from the germline V gene.